The next 22 T cell receptor beta chains were all read from a single sample in a study of post-analysis software for immune sequencing data. Antigens for these TCRs are unknown. General observations from the study: Compared with controls, patients had more of five TRBV segments, including TRBV5-6, TRBV5-1 and TRBV20-1.

Presence of unique molecular identifiers characterized the TCR beta cDNA libraries. From the PCR reads, TCRdb called clonotypes with MiXCR, one entry per CDR3 protein. The sample shows hundreds of thousands of distinct CDR3 sequences, 25% to 30% of them seen only once. The sequenced material came from blood. The receptors were sampled from a girl aged 5 to 17 with multiple sclerosis.

This clonotype was seen many times. The chain links TRBV2 to TRBJ2-5; TRBD1 agrees at 7 bases. CDR1 and CDR2 (germline): SNHLY, FYNNEI. The CDR3 loop spans 17 amino acids. The J segment lost 5 bases and the V segment lost 5 bases, leaving 17 bases of the junction unmatched. CDR3 sequence (DNA): TGTGCCAGCAGTAAAGGGGGCGAACAGCGTACCGGGGAGACCCAGTACTTC. It codes for CASSKGGEQRTGETQYF.

The table lists this clonotype with a few counts. The chain is built from TRBV5-4 and TRBJ2-3; D may be TRBD1 (6 bases). Trimming left V 4 bases short and J 4 bases short, with 10 bases between. This CDR3 comprises 13 residues. CDR1 is SGHNT and CDR2 is YYREEE in the germline V gene (reference sequence). CDR3 loop: CASSQQGSDTQYF. The CDR3 DNA sequence: TGTGCCAGCAGCCAACAGGGCTCAGATACGCAGTATTTT.

J is TRBJ2-5 and V is TRBV27, with unresolved D. V was trimmed by 6 bases and J by 4 bases, leaving 12 bases between them. CDR1 and CDR2 from the germline V gene are MNHEY and SMNVEV (reference sequence). The CDR3 runs 13 residues. The CDR3 bases are TGTGCCAGCAGCCCATTTTTTGGAGAGACCCAGTACTTC. This codes for CASSPFFGETQYF.

This clonotype appeared many times. This chain joins TRBV15 and TRBJ2-1, with 8 bases fitting TRBD2. CDR3 size: 16 residues. Looked up from germline, CDR1 is LNHNV and CDR2 is YYDKDF (reference sequence). V shed 0 bases, J shed 6 bases, and the junction held 7 bases outside the gene matches. CDR3 sequence (DNA): TGTGCCACCAGCAGAGATCACGGGGGGGTCGGCAATGAGCAGTTCTTC. Translation gives CATSRDHGGVGNEQFF. The full variable domain, its missing parts supplied by reference TRBV15 and TRBJ2-1, is DAMVIQNPRYQVTQFGKPVTLSCSQTLNHNVMYWYQQKSSQAPKLLFHYYDKDFNNEADTPDNFQSRRPNTSFCFLDIRSPGLGDTAMYLCATSRDHGGVGNEQFFGPGTRLTVL.

The CDR3 is CSAGDRRHMNTEAFF. CDR3 coding DNA: TGCAGCGCCGGCGACAGGCGACACATGAACACTGAAGCTTTCTTT. V usage is TRBV29-1 and J usage is TRBJ1-1; D is perhaps TRBD1 (6 bases). Germline CDR1 is SQVTM and CDR2 is ANQGSEA. Trimming shortened V by 7 bases and J by 0 bases, and 18 bases separated the two germline ends. This CDR3 comprises 15 residues. The full variable domain, rest sourced from reference TRBV29-1 and TRBJ1-1, is SAVISQKPSRDICQRGTSLTIQCQVDSQVTMMFWYRQQPGQSLTLIATANQGSEATYESGFVIDKFPISRPNLTFSTLTVSNMSPEDSSIYLCSAGDRRHMNTEAFFGQGTRLTVV.

This chain uses TRBV10-3 with TRBJ1-1; D possibly corresponds to TRBD1 (6 bases). This CDR3 spans 13 amino acids. From germline, CDR1 is ENHRY and CDR2 SYGVKD. Trimming removed 10 bases at V and 0 bases at J, with 12 bases between. The CDR3 protein is CATQTGVNTEAFF. The CDR3 coding sequence is TGTGCCACCCAGACAGGAGTGAACACTGAAGCTTTCTTT.

V gene TRBV7-9 combines with J gene TRBJ1-3, with 7 bases matching TRBD1. Germline trimming cut 4 bases from V and 1 base from J; bases unmatched to any gene: 4. Germline V gene lookup returns CDR1 SEHNR and CDR2 FQNEAQ (reference sequence). The CDR3 runs to 15 residues. The CDR3 nucleotides are TGTGCCAGCAGCTCACAGGGGATTTCTGGAAACACCATATATTTT. Its protein product is CASSSQGISGNTIYF.

CDR3 region: CSVLQLGRSPTIPHYEQYF. DNA of the CDR3: TGCAGCGTCCTTCAACTAGGAAGGAGCCCCACAATCCCCCACTACGAGCAGTACTTC. The rearrangement joins TRBV29-1 to TRBJ2-7; D is perhaps TRBD2 (5 bases). CDR1 is SQVTM and CDR2 is ANQGSEA in the germline V gene. The CDR3 is made up of 19 amino acids. The germline V and J ends were trimmed by 6 bases and 3 bases, with 33 bases remaining between them.

V and J are TRBV2 and TRBJ2-7; a possible D gene is TRBD1 (6 bases). The CDR3 covers 13 residues. Per germline, CDR1 SNHLY and CDR2 FYNNEI. Between the trimmed V and J ends, which lost 6 bases and 0 bases, there was a span of 9 bases. The CDR3 loop is CASRGQTSYEQYF. The CDR3 DNA is TGTGCCAGCAGAGGACAGACCTCCTACGAGCAGTACTTC.

On this clonotype: A much larger clone is a single base away; this may be a read error. This sequence joins TRBV6-6 and TRBJ2-3; D tentatively fits TRBD1 or TRBD2 (5 bases each). This CDR3 comprises 16 residues. The V end lost 5 bases, the J end lost 2 bases, and 17 bases lay between the germline ends. Germline assignment: CDR1 MNHNY and CDR2 SVGAGI (reference sequence). The CDR3 loop reads CASSKLVGRLTDTQYF. Written as DNA, the CDR3 is TGTGCCAGCAGTAAACTAGTGGGGCGACTCACAGATACGCAGTATTTT.

This clonotype was picked up many times. The chain recombines TRBV7-2 with TRBJ2-7, with 9 bases identical to TRBD1. The V segment lost 5 bases and the J segment 4 bases; nucleotides outside the gene matches: 9. The CDR3 is 15 amino acids. From germline, CDR1 is SGHTA and CDR2 FQGNSA. The CDR3 loop reads CASSPKQGAGYEQYF. CDR3 nucleotide sequence: TGTGCCAGCAGCCCCAAACAGGGGGCGGGTTACGAGCAGTACTTC.

The chain carries TRBV27 and TRBJ2-4; possible D gene TRBD1, 6 bases. The DNA end favors TRBJ2-7, so the J call may be wrong. Germline V gives CDR1 MNHEY, CDR2 SMNVEV (reference sequence). The CDR3 has 14 residues. CDR3 protein: CASSSTGRTYEQYF. CDR3 sequence (DNA): TGTGCCAGCAGTTCGACAGGTAGGACCTACGAGCAGTACTTC.

V is TRBV4-1 and J is TRBJ1-5; unclear D gene. CDR1 is MGHRA and CDR2 is YSYEKL in the germline V gene. V shed 1 base and J shed 0 bases, with 4 bases lying between them. The CDR3 consists of 14 residues. The CDR3 DNA sequence: TGCGCCAGCAGCCAAGTATCTAGCAATCAGCCCCAGCATTTT. Translated, it gives CASSQVSSNQPQHF.

Only a few counts were recorded for this clonotype. This sequence joins TRBV20-1 and TRBJ2-7; 12 nucleotides agree with TRBD2. Unmatched junction bases numbered 4, after V lost 0 bases and J lost 4 bases. CDR1 DFQATT and CDR2 SNEGSKA come from the germline V gene (reference sequence). The CDR3 extends over 15 amino acids. The CDR3 is CSARDLAGGFYEQYF. CDR3 nucleotide sequence: TGCAGTGCTAGAGATCTAGCGGGGGGGTTTTACGAGCAGTACTTC.

The rearrangement uses TRBV7-2 and TRBJ1-5; maybe TRBD1 (5 bases). Germline loops: CDR1 SGHTA, CDR2 FQGNSA. The CDR3 has 15 residues. Deletions cut 1 base from V and 1 base from J, with 8 bases between. CDR3 loop: CASSLEWGSNQPQHF. DNA of the CDR3: TGTGCCAGCAGCTTAGAGTGGGGCAGCAATCAGCCCCAGCATTTT.

V and J are TRBV4-1 and TRBJ2-3; 10 bases match TRBD1. CDR1 is MGHRA and CDR2 is YSYEKL in the germline V gene. CDR3 length: 16 residues. J gave up 3 bases and V 3 bases, and 6 bases lay outside the gene matches. CDR3 DNA sequence: TGCGCCAGCAGCCAGGCAAGGGGACAGGGGACAGATACGCAGTATTTT. Translating gives CASSQARGQGTDTQYF.

The chain carries TRBV27 and TRBJ1-4; possible D gene TRBD1, 5 bases. This CDR3 contains 16 residues. Trimming stripped 5 bases from V and 3 bases from J, with 16 bases between. Germline values: CDR1 MNHEY, CDR2 SMNVEV (reference sequence). The CDR3 DNA is TGTGCCAGCAGTCCCATGTGGGGGGTAGCTAATGAAAAACTGTTTTTT. Its protein product is CASSPMWGVANEKLFF.

This clonotype has more than one count but fewer than ten. This chain uses TRBV9 with TRBJ2-2, with D tentatively TRBD2 (6 bases). Trimming took 3 bases from V and 8 from J, leaving 17 bases between them. The CDR3 is made up of 15 amino acids. From germline, CDR1 is SGDLS and CDR2 YYNGEE. CDR3 DNA: TGTGCCAGCAGCGGACGGAGGGCCGGGGAGGGGGAGCTGTTTTTT. It is translated as CASSGRRAGEGELFF.

The chain combines TRBV6-5 with TRBJ2-5; D remains ambiguous. The CDR3 has 14 residues. Trimming removed 0 bases at V and 11 bases at J, with 16 bases between. In germline, CDR1 is MNHEY, CDR2 SVGAGI. The chain's CDR3 is CASSYSIEGVEQYF. The DNA of the CDR3 is TGTGCCAGCAGTTACTCGATTGAAGGAGTTGAGCAGTACTTC.

V is TRBV6-5 and J is TRBJ2-2; 9 bases align to TRBD2. The J segment lost 5 bases and the V segment lost 7 bases, leaving 2 bases of the junction unmatched. CDR1 is MNHEY and CDR2 is SVGAGI in the germline V gene. CDR3 length: 13 residues. CDR3 DNA sequence: TGTGCCAGCAAGGCGGGAGGGACCGGGGAGCTGTTTTTT. This translates into CASKAGGTGELFF.

This clonotype appeared a few times. This sequence joins TRBV27 and TRBJ1-2; no definite D call. Germline assignment: CDR1 MNHEY and CDR2 SMNVEV (reference sequence). V shed 8 bases and J shed 4 bases, with 14 bases lying between them. The CDR3 loop spans 13 amino acids. Here the CDR3 DNA reads TGTGCCAGCGGGAAGGGCCTGGGCTATGGCTACACCTTC. It translates to CASGKGLGYGYTF.

This rearrangement joins TRBV18 to TRBJ2-1; 8 bases line up with TRBD1. Germline CDR1 is KGHSH and CDR2 is LQKENI. The length of the CDR3 is 15 residues. V trimming: 4 bases; J trimming: 4 bases; junction bases outside the gene matches: 6. In DNA form, the CDR3 reads TGTGCCAGCTCACAAAGGACAGGGCGGTACAATGAGCAGTTCTTC. Translating it yields CASSQRTGRYNEQFF.